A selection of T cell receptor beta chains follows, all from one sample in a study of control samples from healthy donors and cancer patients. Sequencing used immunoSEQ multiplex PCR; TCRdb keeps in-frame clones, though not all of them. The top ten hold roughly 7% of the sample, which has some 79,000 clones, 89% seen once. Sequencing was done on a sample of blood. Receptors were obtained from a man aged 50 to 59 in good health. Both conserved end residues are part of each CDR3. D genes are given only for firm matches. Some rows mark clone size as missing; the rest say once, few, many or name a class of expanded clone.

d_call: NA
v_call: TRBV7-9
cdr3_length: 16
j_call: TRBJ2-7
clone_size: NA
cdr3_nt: TGTGCCAGCAGCCACCCCCTGGCCGGACCGGGAAACGAGCAGTACTTC
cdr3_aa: CASSHPLAGPGNEQYF

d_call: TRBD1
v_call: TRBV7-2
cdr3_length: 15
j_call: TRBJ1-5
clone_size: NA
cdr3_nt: TGTGCCAGCAGACCTGGACAGGGAATGCGCCAGCCCCAGCATTTT
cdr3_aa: CASRPGQGMRQPQHF

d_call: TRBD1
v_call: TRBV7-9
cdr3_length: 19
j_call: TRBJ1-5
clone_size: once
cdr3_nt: TGTGCCAGCAGCCCATTTCTCCCTGGACGACAGGGGGGCAATCAGCCCCAGCATTTT
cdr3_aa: CASSPFLPGRQGGNQPQHF

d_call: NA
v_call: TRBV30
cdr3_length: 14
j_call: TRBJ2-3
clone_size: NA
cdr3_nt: TGTGCCTCAGGGGCGGGGGCTAGCACAGATACGCAGTATTTT
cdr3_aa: CASGAGASTDTQYF

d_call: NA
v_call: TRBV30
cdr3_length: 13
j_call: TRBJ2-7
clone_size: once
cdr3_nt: TGTGCCTGGAGTCCAGAAGCCTCTCGCGAGCAGTACTTC
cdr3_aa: CAWSPEASREQYF

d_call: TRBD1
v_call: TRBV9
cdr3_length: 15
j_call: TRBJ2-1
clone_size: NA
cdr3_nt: TGTGCCAGCAGCCCCCGAATCACAGGGGGTTTTGAGCAGTTCTTC
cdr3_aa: CASSPRITGGFEQFF

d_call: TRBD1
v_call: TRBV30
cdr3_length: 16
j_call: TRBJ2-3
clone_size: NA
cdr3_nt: TGTGCCTGGAGTTCCAAGATCCGACAGGGACAGGATACGCAGTATTTT
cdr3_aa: CAWSSKIRQGQDTQYF

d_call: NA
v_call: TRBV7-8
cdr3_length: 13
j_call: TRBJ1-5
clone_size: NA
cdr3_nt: TGTGCCAGCAGCTTAAAGAGGGATCAGCCCCAGCATTTT
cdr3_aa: CASSLKRDQPQHF

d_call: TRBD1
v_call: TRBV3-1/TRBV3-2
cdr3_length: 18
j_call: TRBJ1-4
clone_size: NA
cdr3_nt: TGTGCCAGCAGCCCTCGGGACAGGAGCCTTTCAACTAATGAAAAACTGTTTTTT
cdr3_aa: CASSPRDRSLSTNEKLFF

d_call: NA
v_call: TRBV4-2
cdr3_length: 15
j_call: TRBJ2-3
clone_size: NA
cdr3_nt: TGTGCCAGCAGCCAAGTCAGCGGTTCCACAGATACGCAGTATTTT
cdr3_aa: CASSQVSGSTDTQYF

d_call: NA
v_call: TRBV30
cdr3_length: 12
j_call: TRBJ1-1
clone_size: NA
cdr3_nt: TGTGCCTGGAACAAGGTCTCGCAGGGAGCTTTCTTT
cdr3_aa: CAWNKVSQGAFF

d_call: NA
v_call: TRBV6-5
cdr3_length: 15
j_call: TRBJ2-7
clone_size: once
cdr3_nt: TGTGCCAGCAGTTACTGGGAGGGGGGATACTACGAGCAGTACTTC
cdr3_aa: CASSYWEGGYYEQYF

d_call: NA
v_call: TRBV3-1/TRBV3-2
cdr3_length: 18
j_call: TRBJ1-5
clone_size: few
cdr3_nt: TGTGCCAGCAGCGCCCCCTTACAGGTACCGCCGATTAATCAGCCCCAGCATTTT
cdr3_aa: CASSAPLQVPPINQPQHF

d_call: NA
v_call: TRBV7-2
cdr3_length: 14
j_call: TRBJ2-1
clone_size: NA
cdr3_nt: TGTGCCAGCAGCCCACGGGGACCCGGCAATGAGCAGTTCTTC
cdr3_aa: CASSPRGPGNEQFF

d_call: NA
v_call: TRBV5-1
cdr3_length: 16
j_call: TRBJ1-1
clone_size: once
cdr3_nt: TGCGCCAGCAGCTTGGCCTCTATCCGCTGGGGCACTGAAGCTTTCTTT
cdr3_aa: CASSLASIRWGTEAFF